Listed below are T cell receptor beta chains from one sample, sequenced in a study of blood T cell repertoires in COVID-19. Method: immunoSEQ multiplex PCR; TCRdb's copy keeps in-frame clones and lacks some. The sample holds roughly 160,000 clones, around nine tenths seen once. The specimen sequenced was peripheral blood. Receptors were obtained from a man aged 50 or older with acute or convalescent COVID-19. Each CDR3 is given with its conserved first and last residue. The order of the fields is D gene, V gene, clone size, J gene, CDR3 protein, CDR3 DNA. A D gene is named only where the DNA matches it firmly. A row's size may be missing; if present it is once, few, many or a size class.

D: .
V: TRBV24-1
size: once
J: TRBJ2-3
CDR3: CATSGATDTQYF
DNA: TGTGCCACCAGTGGGGCCACAGATACGCAGTATTTT

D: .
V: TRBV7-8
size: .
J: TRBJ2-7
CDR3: CASSLSLLAWVQYF
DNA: TGTGCCAGCAGCTTAAGCCTTCTAGCGTGGGTGCAGTACTTC

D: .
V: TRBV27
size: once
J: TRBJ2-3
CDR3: CASRVRWLASDTQYF
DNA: TGTGCCAGCCGAGTCAGGTGGCTAGCTTCAGATACGCAGTATTTT

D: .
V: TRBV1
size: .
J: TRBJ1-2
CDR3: CTSSRPRQRDDYGYTF
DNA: TGCACCAGCAGCCGGCCCCGACAGCGGGACGACTATGGCTACACCTTC

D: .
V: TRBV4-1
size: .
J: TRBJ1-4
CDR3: CASSQDRGLSTNEKLFF
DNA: TGCGCCAGCAGCCAAGATCGGGGATTATCAACTAATGAAAAACTGTTTTTT

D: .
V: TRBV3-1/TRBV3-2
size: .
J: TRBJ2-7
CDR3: CASSQVPQSHEQYF
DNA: TGTGCCAGCAGCCAAGTCCCACAGAGCCACGAGCAGTACTTC

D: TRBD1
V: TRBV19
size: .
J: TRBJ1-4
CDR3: CASGTAINEKLFF
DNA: TGTGCCAGCGGGACAGCGATTAATGAAAAACTGTTTTTT

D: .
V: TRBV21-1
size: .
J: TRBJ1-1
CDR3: CASSTASAIREVNTEAFF
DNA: TGTGCCAGCAGCACCGCGTCTGCTATTCGGGAGGTGAACACTGAAGCTTTCTTT

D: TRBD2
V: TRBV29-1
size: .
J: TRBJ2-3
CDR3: CSVARLAGVADTQYF
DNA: TGCAGCGTCGCCAGACTAGCGGGAGTGGCAGATACGCAGTATTTT

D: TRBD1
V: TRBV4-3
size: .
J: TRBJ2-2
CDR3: CASSTDRAPTGELFF
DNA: TGCGCCAGCAGCACGGACAGGGCCCCCACCGGGGAGCTGTTTTTT

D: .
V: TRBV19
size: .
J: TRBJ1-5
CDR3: CASSMAWTEENQPQHF
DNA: TGTGCCAGTAGTATGGCGTGGACAGAAGAGAATCAGCCCCAGCATTTT

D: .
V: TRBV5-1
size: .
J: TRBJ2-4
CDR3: CASSLGGAENIQYF
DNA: TGCGCCAGCAGCTTAGGGGGGGCGGAAAACATTCAGTACTTC

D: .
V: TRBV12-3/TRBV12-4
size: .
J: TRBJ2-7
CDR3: CASRQDSSYEQYF
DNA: TGTGCCAGCCGGCAGGACAGTTCCTACGAGCAGTACTTC

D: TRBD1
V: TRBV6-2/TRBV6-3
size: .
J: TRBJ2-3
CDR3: CASSDRTGRFADTQYF
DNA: TGTGCCAGCAGTGATAGGACAGGGAGGTTCGCAGATACGCAGTATTTT

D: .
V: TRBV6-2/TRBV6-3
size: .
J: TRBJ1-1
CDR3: CASSYSGGRMNTEAFF
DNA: TGTGCCAGCAGTTACAGTGGGGGCCGAATGAACACTGAAGCTTTCTTT

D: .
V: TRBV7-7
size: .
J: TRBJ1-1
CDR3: CASSSTPWNTEAFF
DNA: TGTGCTAGCAGCTCCACACCATGGAACACTGAAGCTTTCTTT

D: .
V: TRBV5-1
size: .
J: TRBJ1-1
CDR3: CASSRLGASALNTEAFF
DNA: TGCGCCAGCAGCCGGTTGGGGGCGTCGGCTTTGAACACTGAAGCTTTCTTT